This paragraph covers one T cell receptor (beta chain) sequence. Its antigen remains unknown. One entry per CDR3 protein results from TCRdb running MiXCR on the 5' RACE reads. The sample includes about 220,000 distinct CDR3 sequences, approximately 7.3% of them seen just once. This sample is drawn from a study of identical twins. Study-wide findings and caveats: With beta out-of-frame sequences, excess sharing by twins was weaker.

These data were also filed under a second study, of yellow fever vaccine responses in identical twins.

The TCR was taken from a woman aged 18-29 years in good health. The material sequenced was CD8+ T cells sorted from blood.

CDR3 residues: CASSEPGQVDYGYTF. The CDR3 region has the DNA TGTGCCAGCAGCGAACCCGGACAGGTGGACTATGGCTACACCTTC. The chain carries TRBV2 and TRBJ1-2, with 7 nucleotides matching TRBD1. CDR1 and CDR2 (germline): SNHLY, FYNNEI. J lost 3 bases, V lost 6 bases, and 10 bases had no gene match. This CDR3 comprises 15 residues. Combining the CDR3 with reference TRBV2 and TRBJ1-2 gives the whole variable domain EPEVTQTPSHQVTQMGQEVILRCVPISNHLYFYWYRQILGQKVEFLVSFYNNEISEKSEIFDDQFSVERPDGSNFTLKIRSTKLEDSAMYFCASSEPGQVDYGYTFGSGTRLTVV.